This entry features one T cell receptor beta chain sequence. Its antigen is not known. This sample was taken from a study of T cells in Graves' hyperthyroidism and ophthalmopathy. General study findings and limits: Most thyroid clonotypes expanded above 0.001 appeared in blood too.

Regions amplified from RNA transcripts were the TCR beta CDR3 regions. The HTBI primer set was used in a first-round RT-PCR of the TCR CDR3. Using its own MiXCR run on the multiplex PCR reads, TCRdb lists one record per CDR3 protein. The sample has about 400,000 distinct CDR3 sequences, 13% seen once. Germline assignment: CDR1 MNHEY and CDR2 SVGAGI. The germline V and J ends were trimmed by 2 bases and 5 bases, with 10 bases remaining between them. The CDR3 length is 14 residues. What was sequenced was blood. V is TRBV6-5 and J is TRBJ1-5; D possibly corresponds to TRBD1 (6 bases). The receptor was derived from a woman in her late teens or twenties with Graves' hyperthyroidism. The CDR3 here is CASSYGGGHQPQHF. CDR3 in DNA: TGTGCCAGCAGTTACGGAGGGGGGCATCAGCCCCAGCATTTT.